The 19 T cell receptor beta chains below come from one sample, sequenced in a study of graft-versus-host responses after intestinal transplantation. For these receptors, no antigen is known. Repertoires were generated with immunoSEQ multiplex PCR, while TCRdb's copy carries only in-frame clones and drops some. Here the sample spans 90,000 to 150,000 clones, 90% to 95% being singletons. The material was unstimulated CD4+ T cells sorted from spleen or lymph node cells, obtained before intestinal transplant. The receptors originated from a human donor who received an intestinal transplant.

The rearrangement uses TRBV30 and TRBJ2-7; D gene unclear. The CDR3 length is 11 residues. Germline CDR1 is GTSNPN and CDR2 is SVGIG (reference sequence). V shed 2 bases and J shed 3 bases, with 5 bases lying between them. As DNA, the CDR3 is TGTGCCTGGAGTCCCCTCTACGAGCAGTACTTC. It yields the protein CAWSPLYEQYF. Drawing the rest from reference TRBV30 and TRBJ2-7, the complete variable domain is SQTIHQWPATLVQPVGSPLSLECTVEGTSNPNLYWYRQAAGRGLQLLFYSVGIGQISSEVPQNLSASRPQDRQFILSSKKLLLSDSGFYLCAWSPLYEQYFGPGTRLTVT.

This chain joins TRBV5-1 and TRBJ1-1; D not resolved. CDR3 length: 13 amino acids. The germline gives CDR1 SGHRS, CDR2 YFSETQ. The V end was cut by 4 bases, the J end by 1 base, with 8 bases between. The CDR3 region is CASSRVPNTEAFF. CDR3 DNA sequence: TGCGCCAGCAGCCGGGTCCCGAACACTGAAGCTTTCTTT.

This clone was observed a single time. The gene calls are TRBV5-5 and TRBJ2-1; 7 bases map to TRBD2. There are 16 residues in the CDR3. CDR1 and CDR2 (germline): SGHKS, YYEKEE (reference sequence). V was pared by 4 bases and J by 0 bases, with 7 bases of the junction left unmatched. The CDR3 here is CASSPNWGGSYNEQFF. Here the CDR3 DNA reads TGTGCCAGCAGCCCCAACTGGGGGGGCTCCTACAATGAGCAGTTCTTC.

The chain combines TRBV12-5 with TRBJ2-1, with TRBD2 matching over 7 bases. The CDR3 loop spans 14 amino acids. CDR1 and CDR2 from the germline V gene are LGHNT and FRNRAP. V was pared by 10 bases and J by 4 bases, with 10 bases of the junction left unmatched. The CDR3 DNA reads TGTGCTAATAGGAGAGCGGGAAGTTACAATGAGCAGTTCTTC. This gives the protein CANRRAGSYNEQFF.

The chain couples TRBV5-4 to TRBJ2-4; 11 bases map to TRBD1. Germline trimming cut 3 bases from V and 7 bases from J; bases unmatched to any gene: 6. This CDR3 contains 15 residues. The V gene's germline CDR1 is SGHNT and CDR2 YYREEE (reference sequence). The CDR3 sequence is CASSSRDRGLNIQYF. The CDR3 region has the DNA TGTGCCAGCAGCTCCCGGGACAGGGGGTTGAACATTCAGTACTTC. Full variable domain (remainder filled in from reference TRBV5-4 and TRBJ2-4): ETGVTQSPTHLIKTRGQQVTLRCSSQSGHNTVSWYQQALGQGPQFIFQYYREEENGRGNFPPRFSGLQFPNYSSELNVNALELDDSALYLCASSSRDRGLNIQYFGAGTRLSVL.

In DNA form, the CDR3 reads TGTGCCAGCAGTTTATCGGGGAGCAATCAGCCCCAGCATTTT. This encodes CASSLSGSNQPQHF. This sequence joins TRBV6-5 and TRBJ1-5; no firm D call. Germline values: CDR1 MNHEY, CDR2 SVGAGI. CDR3 size: 14 residues. V lost 4 bases and J 1 base, leaving 8 bases between the germline ends.

J is TRBJ1-1 and V is TRBV5-1; tentative D call: TRBD1 (6 bases). Trimming took off 1 base at V and 5 bases at J, with 18 bases between the two ends. This CDR3 has 16 residues. Germline lookup yields CDR1 SGHRS and CDR2 YFSETQ. The chain's CDR3 is CASSLTAGVGLTEAFF. The CDR3 nucleotides read TGCGCCAGCAGCTTGACCGCAGGGGTTGGGTTGACTGAAGCTTTCTTT.

The chain combines TRBV12-1 with TRBJ1-2. TRBV12-1 is deemed a pseudogene. The CDR3 is 13 amino acids. The CDR3 loop is CASSIKVIYGYTF. CDR3 DNA sequence: TGTGCCAGCAGCATCAAAGTGATCTATGGCTACACCTTC.

This clone was counted a few times. The V call is TRBV19, the J call TRBJ1-1, with unresolved D. V was cut by 5 bases and J by 0 bases, with 7 bases left in between. The CDR3 sequence is 13 residues long. Germline lookup yields CDR1 LNHDA and CDR2 SQIVND (reference sequence). The CDR3 reads CASSGSMNTEAFF. In DNA, the CDR3 is TGTGCCAGTAGTGGCTCCATGAACACTGAAGCTTTCTTT.

This chain links TRBV7-3 with TRBJ2-1, with TRBD2 identical over 7 bases. The CDR3 covers 14 residues. After removal of 6 bases from V and 0 bases from J, the junction contained 2 bases not matched to a gene. From germline, CDR1 is SGHTA and CDR2 FQGTGA. CDR3 loop: CASRPGGSYNEQFF. CDR3 DNA: TGTGCCAGCAGACCGGGGGGCTCCTACAATGAGCAGTTCTTC.

This clone is a singleton in its sample. The chain's CDR3 is CASSGLLTGSGYTF. The CDR3 nucleotides read TGTGCCAGCTCGGGACTCCTAACAGGGTCTGGCTACACCTTC. The chain links TRBV18 to TRBJ1-2, with D maybe TRBD1 (6 bases). This CDR3 has 14 residues. Looked up from germline, CDR1 is KGHSH and CDR2 is LQKENI. V lost 6 bases and J lost 7, with 18 bases in between.

The rearrangement joins TRBV15 to TRBJ2-7, with 9 bases that match TRBD1. The CDR3 loop spans 17 amino acids. V gave up 2 bases and J gave up 10 bases; unmatched junction bases: 18. Germline loops: CDR1 LNHNV, CDR2 YYDKDF (reference sequence). CDR3 in DNA: TGTGCCACCAGCAGATTTTCCTCAACAGGAAAACAGGGGGCACAGTACTTC. This codes for CATSRFSSTGKQGAQYF.

The chain employs TRBV18 and TRBJ2-2; TRBD2 matches at 13 bases. CDR1 and CDR2 from the germline V gene are KGHSH and LQKENI. J gave up 5 bases and V 1 base, and 1 base lay outside the gene matches. This CDR3 spans 16 amino acids. The DNA for the CDR3 is TGTGCCAGCTCACCACGACTAGCGGGAGGTACCGGGGAGCTGTTTTTT. Protein sequence: CASSPRLAGGTGELFF.

V usage is TRBV4-1 and J usage is TRBJ1-1; 7 bases map to TRBD1. The junction had 6 bases not matched to a gene; V was cut back by 0 bases and J by 8 bases. CDR1 MGHRA and CDR2 YSYEKL come from the germline V gene. The CDR3 length is 14 residues. The CDR3 DNA follows: TGCGCCAGCAGCCAAGAGTCACAGGGGACCGAAGCTTTCTTT. This sequence encodes CASSQESQGTEAFF.

This chain links TRBV18 with TRBJ2-2; D gene ambiguous. Germline CDR1 and CDR2: KGHSH and LQKENI. The length of the CDR3 is 13 residues. The V gene lost 1 base and the J gene lost 4 bases, with 4 bases spanning the gap. The CDR3 here is CASSPLGTGELFF. CDR3 DNA sequence: TGTGCCAGCTCACCACTGGGCACCGGGGAGCTGTTTTTT.

The rearrangement uses TRBV11-2 and TRBJ2-1; D possibly uses TRBD1 or TRBD2 (6 bases each). CDR3 length equals 15 residues. V gave up 8 bases and J gave up 0 bases, with 14 bases separating them. The germline CDR1 and CDR2 sequences are SGHAT and FQNNGV. The CDR3, as DNA: TGTGCCAGCTTAGGGGGGCGAGACTCCTACAATGAGCAGTTCTTC. Translating gives CASLGGRDSYNEQFF.

Only one count was recorded for this clone. This sequence joins TRBV19 and TRBJ2-1; possible D gene TRBD2, 5 bases. CDR1 is LNHDA and CDR2 is SQIVND in the germline V gene (reference sequence). V dropped 4 bases and J dropped 5 bases, with 15 bases sitting between them. The CDR3 has 15 residues. CDR3 in amino acids: CASSKRIDPNNEQFF. CDR3 coding DNA: TGTGCCAGTAGTAAGCGGATAGATCCCAACAATGAGCAGTTCTTC.

About this clone: The sample holds other DNA sequences that translate to the same CDR3. The chain is built from TRBV6-1 and TRBJ2-7; TRBD2 might be the D (5 bases). From germline, CDR1 is MNHNS and CDR2 SASEGT. The CDR3 runs 12 residues. The ends were cut back, 8 bases at V and 2 bases at J, with 10 bases in the middle. CDR3 sequence: CASDSGTYEQYF. The CDR3 DNA reads TGTGCCAGCGACTCCGGGACCTACGAGCAGTACTTC.

The J gene is TRBJ2-3, the V gene TRBV11-3; D is perhaps TRBD2 (7 bases). Trimming cost V 5 bases and J 3 bases, with 15 bases left between them. The CDR3 contains 15 residues. Germline CDR1 is SGHNT and CDR2 is YENEEA. The CDR3 sequence is CASSPNGGPTDTQYF. CDR3 bases: TGTGCCAGCAGCCCGAACGGGGGGCCGACAGATACGCAGTATTTT.